The 12 T cell receptor beta chains below were found in one sample sequenced in a study of blood T cell repertoires in COVID-19. TCRdb's copy holds only in-frame clones and misses some; the assay was immunoSEQ multiplex PCR. The sample includes 150,000 to 200,000 clones, around 83% of them seen just once. Sample: peripheral blood. The receptors stem from a woman aged 40 to 50 with acute or convalescent COVID-19.

V gene TRBV18 combines with J gene TRBJ2-1; 8 bases are shared with TRBD2. Per germline, CDR1 KGHSH and CDR2 LQKENI. The ends lost 2 bases at V and 8 bases at J; junction bases unmatched: 5. CDR3 length equals 14 residues. The DNA of the CDR3 is TGTGCCAGCTCACCAGGCGCGGGGGGCGATGAGCAGTTCTTC. Encoded protein: CASSPGAGGDEQFF.

This clone appeared a few times. This chain uses TRBV2 with TRBJ2-2; D is undetermined. Trimming stripped 9 bases from V and 0 bases from J, with 11 bases between. CDR3 size: 14 residues. CDR1 and CDR2 (germline): SNHLY, FYNNEI. The CDR3 reads CASLGGSNTGELFF. The CDR3 DNA is TGTGCCAGTCTCGGCGGCTCGAACACCGGGGAGCTGTTTTTT.

This CDR3 reads CAWNLAGAETQYF. The CDR3 DNA sequence: TGTGCCTGGAACCTAGCGGGGGCAGAGACCCAGTACTTC. The chain employs TRBV30 and TRBJ2-5, with 10 bases lining up with TRBD2. Germline V gene sequence: CDR1 GTSNPN, CDR2 SVGIG (reference sequence). There are 13 residues in the CDR3. V gave up 4 bases and J gave up 4 bases; unmatched junction bases: 3.

V is TRBV5-1 and J is TRBJ1-2; D perhaps matches TRBD1 (5 bases). CDR3 length equals 16 residues. Germline assignment: CDR1 SGHRS and CDR2 YFSETQ. Trimming removed 1 base at V and 3 bases at J, with 16 bases between. The CDR3: CASSLRAGGGDYGYTF. As DNA, the CDR3 is TGCGCCAGCAGCTTGCGGGCAGGCGGGGGAGACTATGGCTACACCTTC. Using reference TRBV5-1 and TRBJ1-2 for the parts outside the CDR3, the full variable domain is KAGVTQTPRYLIKTRGQQVTLSCSPISGHRSVSWYQQTPGQGLQFLFEYFSETQRNKGNFPGRFSGRQFSNSRSEMNVSTLELGDSALYLCASSLRAGGGDYGYTFGSGTRLTVV.

The V and J genes are TRBV9 and TRBJ2-5, with 7 nucleotides matching TRBD2. This CDR3 has 15 residues. The ends lost 0 bases at V and 2 bases at J; junction bases unmatched: 4. Germline V gene lookup returns CDR1 SGDLS and CDR2 YYNGEE. CDR3 region: CASSVGGGSQETQYF. CDR3 nucleotides: TGTGCCAGCAGCGTAGGGGGGGGATCTCAAGAGACCCAGTACTTC.

The CDR3 nucleotides read TGTGCCAGCTCACCTGGGACTAGCGGGTTGTACGAGCAGTACTTC. This codes for CASSPGTSGLYEQYF. J is TRBJ2-7 and V is TRBV18, with 12 bases that match TRBD2. The germline gives CDR1 KGHSH, CDR2 LQKENI. J lost 4 bases, V lost 3 bases, and 4 bases had no gene match. The CDR3 is made up of 15 amino acids.

This chain connects TRBV3-1 (or the pseudogene TRBV3-2) to TRBJ2-7; 10 positions match TRBD1. V trimming: 5 bases; J trimming: 0 bases; junction bases outside the gene matches: 16. Per germline, CDR1 LGHDT and CDR2 YNNKEL (reference sequence). CDR3 length: 19 amino acids. CDR3 sequence reads: CASSYNPGQGSFFSYEQYF. The CDR3 DNA sequence: TGTGCCAGCAGCTACAACCCGGGACAGGGGTCCTTCTTCTCCTACGAGCAGTACTTC.

This clone was counted between two and nine times. The chain is built from TRBV5-1 and TRBJ2-5; a possible D gene is TRBD1 (5 bases). Germline CDR1 SGHRS, CDR2 YFSETQ. V was trimmed by 0 bases and J by 5 bases, leaving 11 bases between them. CDR3 size: 14 residues. CDR3 DNA sequence: TGCGCCAGCAGCTTGGGGTGGGGCGGTGAGACCCAGTACTTC. Translating it yields CASSLGWGGETQYF.

The chain carries TRBV30 and TRBJ2-7; a possible D gene is TRBD1 (5 bases). V lost 0 bases and J 0 bases, leaving 6 bases between the germline ends. The CDR3 loop spans 13 amino acids. Germline values: CDR1 GTSNPN, CDR2 SVGIG (reference sequence). CDR3 in amino acids: CAWSVGVSYEQYF. The CDR3 DNA reads as TGTGCCTGGAGTGTAGGGGTCTCCTACGAGCAGTACTTC.

V usage is TRBV2 and J usage is TRBJ2-1; 8 bases agree with TRBD2. Per germline, CDR1 SNHLY and CDR2 FYNNEI. J was trimmed by 4 bases and V by 3 bases; bases with no gene match: 5. This CDR3 is built from 15 residues. The CDR3 DNA is TGTGCCAGCAGTGACAATAGCGGGGAATACAATGAGCAGTTCTTC. This translates into CASSDNSGEYNEQFF.

This sequence joins TRBV18 and TRBJ2-5, with 8 bases lining up with TRBD1. V shed 6 bases and J 5 bases; nucleotides not matched to a gene: 2. The CDR3 sequence is 12 residues long. CDR1 is KGHSH, CDR2 LQKENI, per germline. CDR3 bases: TGTGCCAGCTCCTGGGACAGGGAGACCCAGTACTTC. This gives the protein CASSWDRETQYF.

The genes are TRBV28 and TRBJ1-1; the D gene is possibly TRBD1 (6 bases). CDR1 MDHEN and CDR2 SYDVKM come from the germline V gene. CDR3 length: 18 residues. Trimming cost V 3 bases and J 1 base, with 21 bases left between them. CDR3 residues: CASSFPGQSTISNTEAFF. In DNA form, the CDR3 reads TGTGCCAGCAGTTTTCCCGGACAGAGTACGATTTCGAACACTGAAGCTTTCTTT.